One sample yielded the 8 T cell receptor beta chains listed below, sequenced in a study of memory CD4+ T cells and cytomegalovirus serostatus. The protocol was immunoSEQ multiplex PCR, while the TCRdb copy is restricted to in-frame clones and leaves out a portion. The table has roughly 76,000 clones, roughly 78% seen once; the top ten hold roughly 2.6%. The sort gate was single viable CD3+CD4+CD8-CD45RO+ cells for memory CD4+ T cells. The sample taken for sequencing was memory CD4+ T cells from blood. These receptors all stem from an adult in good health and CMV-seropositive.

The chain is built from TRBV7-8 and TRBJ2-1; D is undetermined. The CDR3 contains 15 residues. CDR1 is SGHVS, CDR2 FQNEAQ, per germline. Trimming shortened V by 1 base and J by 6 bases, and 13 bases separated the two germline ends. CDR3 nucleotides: TGTGCCAGCAGCTTAGTCTTGGAACTTGCCAATGAGCAGTTCTTC. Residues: CASSLVLELANEQFF.

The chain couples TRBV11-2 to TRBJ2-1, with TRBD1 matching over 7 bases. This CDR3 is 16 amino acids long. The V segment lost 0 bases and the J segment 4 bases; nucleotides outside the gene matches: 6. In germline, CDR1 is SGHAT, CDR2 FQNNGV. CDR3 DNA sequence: TGTGCCAGCAGCTTAGATATGGGACAGACGTACAATGAGCAGTTCTTC. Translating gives CASSLDMGQTYNEQFF.

CDR3 amino acids: CASSPRGKGGAKNIQYF. The CDR3 region has the DNA TGTGCCAGCAGCCCTAGAGGAAAGGGCGGGGCCAAAAACATTCAGTACTTC. This chain joins TRBV5-4 and TRBJ2-4; tentatively, D is TRBD2 (5 bases). This CDR3 spans 17 amino acids. CDR1 is SGHNT, CDR2 YYREEE, per germline (reference sequence). The V and J ends lost 4 bases and 1 base respectively, with 18 bases between them.

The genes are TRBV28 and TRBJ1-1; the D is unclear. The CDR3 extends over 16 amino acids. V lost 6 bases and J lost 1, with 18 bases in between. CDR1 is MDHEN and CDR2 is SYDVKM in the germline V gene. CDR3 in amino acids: CASRPYGRHTNTEAFF. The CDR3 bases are TGTGCCAGCAGACCCTACGGACGACACACGAACACTGAAGCTTTCTTT.

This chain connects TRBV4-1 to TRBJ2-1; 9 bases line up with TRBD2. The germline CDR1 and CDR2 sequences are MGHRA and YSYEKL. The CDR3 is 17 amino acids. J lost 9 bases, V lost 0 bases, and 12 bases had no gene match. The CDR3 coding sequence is TGCGCCAGCAGCCAAGATAGGGGCGGGGGGGCCATTAGTGAGCAGTTCTTC. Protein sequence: CASSQDRGGGAISEQFF.

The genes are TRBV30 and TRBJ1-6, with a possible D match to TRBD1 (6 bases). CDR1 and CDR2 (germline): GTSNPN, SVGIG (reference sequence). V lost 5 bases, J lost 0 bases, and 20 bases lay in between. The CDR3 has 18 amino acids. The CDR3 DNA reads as TGTGCCTGGTTGCCTTTAGGGACATTGAGCTCCTATAATTCACCCCTCCACTTT. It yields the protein CAWLPLGTLSSYNSPLHF.

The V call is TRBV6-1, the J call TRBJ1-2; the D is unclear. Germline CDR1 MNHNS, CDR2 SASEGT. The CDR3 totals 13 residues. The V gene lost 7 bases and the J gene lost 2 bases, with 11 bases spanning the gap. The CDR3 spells CASTRSSNYGYTF. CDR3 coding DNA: TGTGCCAGCACCCGGTCGTCAAACTATGGCTACACCTTC.

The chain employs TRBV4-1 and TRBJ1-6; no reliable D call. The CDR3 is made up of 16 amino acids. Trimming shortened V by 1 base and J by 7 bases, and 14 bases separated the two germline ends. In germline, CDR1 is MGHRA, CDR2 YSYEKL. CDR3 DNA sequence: TGCGCCAGCAGCCAAGGTCTGAGGGCCACGAATTCACCCCTCCACTTT. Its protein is CASSQGLRATNSPLHF.